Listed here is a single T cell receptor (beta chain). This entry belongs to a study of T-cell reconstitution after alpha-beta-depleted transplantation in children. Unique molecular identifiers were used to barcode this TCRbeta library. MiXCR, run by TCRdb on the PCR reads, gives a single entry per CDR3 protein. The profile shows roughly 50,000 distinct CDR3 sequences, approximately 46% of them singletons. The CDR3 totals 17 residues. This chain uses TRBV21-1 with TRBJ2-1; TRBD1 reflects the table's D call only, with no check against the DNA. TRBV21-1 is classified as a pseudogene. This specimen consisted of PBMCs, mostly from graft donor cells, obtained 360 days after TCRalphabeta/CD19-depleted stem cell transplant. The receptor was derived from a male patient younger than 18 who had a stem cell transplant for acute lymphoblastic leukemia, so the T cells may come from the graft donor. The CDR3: CASSKGSGQRSYNEQFF. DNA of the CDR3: TGTGCCAGCAGCAAAGGGAGTGGACAGCGCTCCTACAATGAGCAGTTCTTC.